Each of the 22 T cell receptor beta chains below was sequenced from the same sample in a study of blood T cell repertoires in COVID-19. The method was immunoSEQ multiplex PCR; TCRdb's version includes in-frame clones alone and lacks a portion of them. The table has about 140,000 clones, around nine tenths seen once. Source material: peripheral blood. These receptor sequences come from a woman aged 55-69 years with acute or convalescent COVID-19.

There are a few counts of this clone. The genes are TRBV4-2 and TRBJ2-7, with TRBD2 matching 8 bases. The CDR3 is 16 residues long. Germline V gene lookup returns CDR1 LGHNA and CDR2 YNFKEQ. The V and J ends lost 1 base and 6 bases, in that order; junction bases with no gene match: 11. The chain's CDR3 is CASSQVGGGPGVEQYF. CDR3 DNA sequence: TGTGCCAGCAGCCAAGTGGGCGGGGGGCCCGGGGTCGAGCAGTACTTC.

The V call is TRBV4-2, the J call TRBJ2-1, with 9 bases fitting TRBD1. After removal of 0 bases from V and 5 bases from J, the junction contained 8 bases not matched to a gene. This CDR3 has 17 amino acids. Germline values: CDR1 LGHNA, CDR2 YNFKEQ. CDR3 region: CASSQELPGQGNNEQFF. The CDR3 DNA is TGTGCCAGCAGCCAAGAACTTCCGGGACAGGGAAACAATGAGCAGTTCTTC.

V gene TRBV15 combines with J gene TRBJ2-2; 8 positions match TRBD1. The CDR3 is 15 amino acids. V shed 3 bases, J shed 3 bases, and the junction held 3 bases outside the gene matches. Germline CDR1 LNHNV, CDR2 YYDKDF (reference sequence). The CDR3 reads CATSRQTGDTGELFF. As DNA, the CDR3 is TGTGCCACCAGCAGGCAGACAGGGGACACCGGGGAGCTGTTTTTT.

The chain combines TRBV5-4 with TRBJ2-3, with D perhaps TRBD2 (7 bases). The germline CDR1 and CDR2 sequences are SGHNT and YYREEE (reference sequence). Trimming took 4 bases from V and 2 from J, leaving 14 bases between them. The CDR3 covers 15 residues. CDR3 DNA sequence: TGTGCCAGCAGCCCGATGGCGGGGGCCACAGATACGCAGTATTTT. Translated: CASSPMAGATDTQYF.

The rearrangement uses TRBV11-1 and TRBJ2-3, with 7 bases that match TRBD2. The germline V gene has CDR1 SGHAT and CDR2 FQDESV (reference sequence). The CDR3 is 14 amino acids. Unmatched junction bases numbered 5, after V lost 3 bases and J lost 5 bases. The CDR3 sequence is CASSLSGVQDTQYF. In nucleotides, the CDR3 is TGTGCCAGCAGCTTGAGCGGGGTACAAGATACGCAGTATTTT.

The chain employs TRBV4-3 and TRBJ2-1, with D possibly being TRBD2 (5 bases). CDR3 length equals 13 residues. Germline CDR1 and CDR2: LGHNA and YSLEER. Trimming left V 1 base short and J 8 bases short, with 9 bases between. The CDR3 bases are TGCGCCAGCAGCCAAGTGGTGGAGGATGAGCAGTTCTTC. Translation: CASSQVVEDEQFF.

This chain links TRBV5-1 with TRBJ2-2; weak D call: TRBD1 (5 bases). The germline gives CDR1 SGHRS, CDR2 YFSETQ. V was trimmed by 4 bases and J by 5 bases, leaving 15 bases between them. The CDR3 contains 15 residues. In nucleotides, the CDR3 is TGCGCCAGCAGCGAACAGGCTGTTGGGACCGGGGAGCTGTTTTTT. This codes for CASSEQAVGTGELFF.

This chain connects TRBV7-3 to TRBJ2-2; D is unclear. Germline CDR1 reads SGHTA; CDR2 reads FQGTGA. The V gene lost 1 base and the J gene lost 10 bases, with 10 bases spanning the gap. CDR3 length: 13 residues. CDR3: CASSLNSQAELFF. The CDR3 region has the DNA TGTGCCAGCAGCTTAAACAGTCAAGCGGAGCTGTTTTTT.

The chain links TRBV2 to TRBJ2-7; TRBD1 matches 7 bases. Germline V lookup: CDR1 SNHLY, CDR2 FYNNEI. The CDR3 covers 13 residues. J lost 2 bases, V lost 6 bases, and 4 bases had no gene match. The CDR3 sequence is CASRGTETYEQYF. The CDR3 nucleotides read TGTGCCAGCAGAGGGACAGAGACCTACGAGCAGTACTTC.

The rearrangement joins TRBV4-1 to TRBJ2-5, with D hard to call. Per the germline V gene, CDR1 is MGHRA and CDR2 is YSYEKL. The CDR3 is 14 amino acids. V was cut by 0 bases and J by 9 bases, with 14 bases left in between. The CDR3 coding sequence is TGCGCCAGCAGCCAAGAGTACCGTCAAAGCGCCCAGTACTTC. This codes for CASSQEYRQSAQYF.

The chain has TRBV28 and TRBJ1-1; D is undetermined. Trimming took off 4 bases at V and 1 base at J, with 13 bases between the two ends. The CDR3 sequence is 15 residues long. The germline CDR1 and CDR2 sequences are MDHEN and SYDVKM. CDR3 in amino acids: CASSSLGGRNTEAFF. Written as DNA, the CDR3 is TGTGCCAGCAGTTCACTGGGAGGTCGGAACACTGAAGCTTTCTTT.

V and J are TRBV3-1 (or the pseudogene TRBV3-2) and TRBJ2-3, with 12 bases matching TRBD2. CDR3 length: 16 amino acids. Germline loops: CDR1 LGHDT, CDR2 YNNKEL (reference sequence). The V segment lost 2 bases and the J segment 4 bases; nucleotides outside the gene matches: 4. The CDR3 sequence: CASSQPSGGAADTQYF. In nucleotides, the CDR3 is TGTGCCAGCAGCCAACCTAGCGGGGGGGCGGCAGATACGCAGTATTTT.

This chain links TRBV5-1 with TRBJ1-4, with TRBD1 matching over 12 bases. Germline lookup yields CDR1 SGHRS and CDR2 YFSETQ. This CDR3 is 15 amino acids long. V was clipped by 3 bases and J by 9 bases; unmatched bases: 6. CDR3 in amino acids: CASSWDRGQRQKLFF. The CDR3 DNA sequence: TGCGCCAGCAGCTGGGACAGGGGGCAGCGTCAAAAACTGTTTTTT.

The genes are TRBV6-6 and TRBJ1-6, with D maybe TRBD1 (5 bases). Germline V gives CDR1 MNHNY, CDR2 SVGAGI (reference sequence). V was clipped by 2 bases and J by 9 bases, with 14 bases between them. The CDR3 is 15 amino acids. The CDR3 protein is CASSYGGAGGSPLHF. CDR3 nucleotide sequence: TGTGCCAGCAGTTACGGAGGGGCTGGGGGTTCACCCCTCCACTTT.

V and J are TRBV28 and TRBJ2-7; tentative D call: TRBD1 (5 bases). The CDR3 extends over 17 amino acids. V lost 3 bases to trimming and J lost 5 bases, with 23 bases between them. Germline values: CDR1 MDHEN, CDR2 SYDVKM. Here the CDR3 DNA reads TGTGCCAGCAGTTTTCCCCCCGCCGGACGAACAGGACACGAGCAGTACTTC. Translated: CASSFPPAGRTGHEQYF.

A single count supports this clone. The rearrangement links TRBV5-1 to TRBJ2-1; the match to TRBD1 covers 7 bases. The V gene end was trimmed by 0 bases and the J gene end by 8 bases; junction bases not matched to a gene: 8. The CDR3 extends over 15 amino acids. CDR1 and CDR2 (germline): SGHRS, YFSETQ. The CDR3 DNA follows: TGCGCCAGCAGCTTGGCGAGGGGGCGCGGCGATGAGCAGTTCTTC. Translation: CASSLARGRGDEQFF. The full variable domain, its missing parts supplied by reference TRBV5-1 and TRBJ2-1, is KAGVTQTPRYLIKTRGQQVTLSCSPISGHRSVSWYQQTPGQGLQFLFEYFSETQRNKGNFPGRFSGRQFSNSRSEMNVSTLELGDSALYLCASSLARGRGDEQFFGPGTRLTVL.

This clone has just one count. This sequence joins TRBV6-2 or TRBV6-3 and TRBJ1-3; 10 bases align to TRBD1. Germline assignment: CDR1 MNHEY and CDR2 SVGEGT. V trimming: 4 bases; J trimming: 11 bases; junction bases outside the gene matches: 11. CDR3 length equals 15 residues. The CDR3 coding sequence is TGTGCCAGCAGTTCTCCGGGACAGGGGTATTACCCCATATATTTT. Translation gives CASSSPGQGYYPIYF.

This chain joins TRBV12-3 or TRBV12-4 and TRBJ1-1; 7 bases match TRBD1. CDR3 length: 11 residues. Losses at the gene ends were 1 base for V and 11 bases for J; bases not matched to a gene: 1. In DNA form, the CDR3 reads TGTGCCAGCAGTTTAGGACAGGGTGCTTTCTTT. This codes for CASSLGQGAFF.

CDR3 nucleotides: TGTGCCAGTAGTATCGGGGCCGGAGGGGTGTATAGCAATCAGCCCCAGCATTTT. Amino acids: CASSIGAGGVYSNQPQHF. The genes are TRBV19 and TRBJ1-5; possible D gene TRBD1, 5 bases. The length of the CDR3 is 18 residues. V was clipped by 3 bases and J by 0 bases, with 18 bases between them. Germline V lookup: CDR1 LNHDA, CDR2 SQIVND (reference sequence).

This chain uses TRBV4-3 with TRBJ1-4; D call uncertain. Germline V CDR1 and CDR2: LGHNA, YSLEER. This CDR3 is 16 amino acids long. V was pared by 1 base and J by 8 bases, with 17 bases between. The CDR3 loop is CASSQGGVGVGEKLFF. As DNA, the CDR3 is TGCGCCAGCAGCCAAGGAGGCGTCGGGGTAGGAGAAAAACTGTTTTTT.

The V and J genes are TRBV7-3 and TRBJ2-3, with 8 bases lining up with TRBD1. The germline V gene has CDR1 SGHTA and CDR2 FQGTGA. This CDR3 is built from 15 residues. J gave up 8 bases and V 5 bases, and 12 bases lay outside the gene matches. The CDR3 coding sequence is TGTGCCAGCAGCCCAATACAGGGGGTGTTGGGTACGCAGTATTTT. This encodes CASSPIQGVLGTQYF.

This clone is a singleton in its sample. This chain connects TRBV5-1 to TRBJ1-1; D not resolved. Looked up from germline, CDR1 is SGHRS and CDR2 is YFSETQ. This CDR3 has 14 amino acids. Trimming shortened V by 0 bases and J by 1 base, and 7 bases separated the two germline ends. Here the CDR3 DNA reads TGCGCCAGCAGCTTGGCCTTGTCGAACACTGAAGCTTTCTTT. Translated, it gives CASSLALSNTEAFF.